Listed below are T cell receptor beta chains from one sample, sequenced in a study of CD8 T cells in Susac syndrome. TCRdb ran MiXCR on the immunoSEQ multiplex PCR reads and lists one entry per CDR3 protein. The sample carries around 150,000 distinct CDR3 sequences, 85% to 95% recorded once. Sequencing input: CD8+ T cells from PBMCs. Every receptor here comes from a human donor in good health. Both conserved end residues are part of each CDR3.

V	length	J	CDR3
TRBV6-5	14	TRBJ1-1	CASSYQEQNTEAFF
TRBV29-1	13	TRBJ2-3	CSAEGGRGDTQYF
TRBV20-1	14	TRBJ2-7	CSAPGLALSYEQYF
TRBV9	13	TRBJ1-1	CASSVEGGSRAFF
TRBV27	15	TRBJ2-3	CASTQGGKGTDTQYF
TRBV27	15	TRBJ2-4	CASRETGHAKNIQYF
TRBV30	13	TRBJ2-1	CAWSVTGGVEQFF
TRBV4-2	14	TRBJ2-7	CASSQGQGYYEQYF
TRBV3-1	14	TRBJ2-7	CASSQTEISYEQYF
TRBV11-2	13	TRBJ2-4	CASSLGTTGGLNF
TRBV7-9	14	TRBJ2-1	CASSLGTRDIMQFF
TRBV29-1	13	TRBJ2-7	CSVGHSITYEQYF
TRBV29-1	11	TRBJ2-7	CSVEDLGEQYF
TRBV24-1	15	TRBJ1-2	CATSDLTGTEYRYTF
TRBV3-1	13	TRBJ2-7	CATRSGYTYEQYF
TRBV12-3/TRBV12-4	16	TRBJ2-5	CASSTLPGHYQETQYF
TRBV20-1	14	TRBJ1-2	CSFLGTENNYGYTF
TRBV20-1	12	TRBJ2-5	CSETEGGETQYF
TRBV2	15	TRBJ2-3	CASSELAGAADTQYF
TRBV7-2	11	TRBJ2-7	CASSLPGEQYF
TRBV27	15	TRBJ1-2	CASSPDNWANYGYTF
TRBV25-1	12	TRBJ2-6	CASNAGANVLTF
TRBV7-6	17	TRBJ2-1	CASSLSLAGGMGDEQFF
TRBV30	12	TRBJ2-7	CAWSVGLAGQYF
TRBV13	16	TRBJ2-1	CASSPWGTGFTNEQFF
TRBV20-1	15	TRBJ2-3	CSARDAEGYGDTQYF
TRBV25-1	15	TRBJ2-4	CASSDPGTSGIIQYF
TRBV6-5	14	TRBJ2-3	CASMDYRRSDTQYF
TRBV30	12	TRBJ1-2	CAWSATGYGYTF
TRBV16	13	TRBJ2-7	CASSQSRFYEQYF
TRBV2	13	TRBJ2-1	CASKTVSYNEQFF
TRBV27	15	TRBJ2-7	CASSRHGEGSYEQYF
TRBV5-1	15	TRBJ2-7	CASSLGGLDYDEQYF
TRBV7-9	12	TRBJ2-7	CASSNDGHEQYF
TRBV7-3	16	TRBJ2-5	CASSSGLAGRQETQYF
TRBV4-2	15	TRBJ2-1	CASSPRGEGGNEQFF
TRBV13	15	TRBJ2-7	CASSYGRTEGYEQYF
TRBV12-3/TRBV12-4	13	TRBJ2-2	CASSFGGPGELFF
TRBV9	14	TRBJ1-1	CASSAKTENTEAFF
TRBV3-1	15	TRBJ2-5	CASSQVRQLQETQYF
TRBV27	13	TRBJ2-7	CASSGGVPYEQYF
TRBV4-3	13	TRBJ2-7	CASSPGIAYEQYF
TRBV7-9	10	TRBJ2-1	CASSTTEQFF
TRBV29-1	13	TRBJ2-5	CSVESGGQETQYF
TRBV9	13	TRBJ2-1	CASSGRWSDEQFF
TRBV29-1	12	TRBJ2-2	CSVALGTGELFF
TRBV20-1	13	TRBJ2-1	CSAPDWSYNEQFF
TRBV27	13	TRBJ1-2	CASSPGSDYGYTF
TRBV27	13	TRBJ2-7	CSSSLRGRYEQYF
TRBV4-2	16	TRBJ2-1	CASSQDLAGMNNEQFF
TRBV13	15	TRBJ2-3	CASSYRTSSTDTQYF
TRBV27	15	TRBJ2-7	CASSPTSGRAGEQYF
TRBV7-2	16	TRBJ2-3	CASSLRGQGSTDTQYF
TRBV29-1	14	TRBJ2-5	CSVEVAGGGETQYF
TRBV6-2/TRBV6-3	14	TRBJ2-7	CASSQDRVTYEQYF